These T cell receptor beta chains were read from a single sample in a study of blood T cell repertoires in COVID-19. TCRdb's table, derived via immunoSEQ multiplex PCR, lists solely in-frame clones and lacks some. The sample lists under 40,000 clones, about nine tenths occurring once. What was sequenced was peripheral blood. All receptors derive from an elderly man with active COVID-19. The CDR3 runs from the conserved cysteine through the conserved F or W. Each record gives: clone size, D gene, V gene, J gene, CDR3 DNA, CDR3 protein. A D gene is named only where the DNA matches it firmly. Rows give clone size only sometimes, using once, few, many, or a class for an expanded clone.

>-|-|TRBV30|TRBJ2-7
TGTGCCTGGACAGGGTCCAGCCACGAGCAGTACTTC
CAWTGSSHEQYF
>-|TRBD2|TRBV28|TRBJ2-1
TGTGCCAGCAGCCACCTCGGGACTAGCGACTACAATGAGCAGTTCTTC
CASSHLGTSDYNEQFF
>-|-|TRBV7-9|TRBJ1-3
TGTGCCAGCACCCCTCGGCCGGGGGGAGGATTTGGAAACACCATATATTTT
CASTPRPGGGFGNTIYF
>-|TRBD2|TRBV24-1|TRBJ2-1
TGTGCCACCAGTGATCGACTAGCGGGAGGGTACAATGAGCAGTTCTTC
CATSDRLAGGYNEQFF
>-|-|TRBV7-9|TRBJ2-5
TGTGCCAGCAGCCCTCGGCCCCCTGGAGGGCTGGGGCAAGAGACCCAGTACTTC
CASSPRPPGGLGQETQYF
>-|TRBD2|TRBV7-2|TRBJ2-3
TGTGCCAGCGGAGCGGGAGGGCCTCTTGATACGCAGTATTTT
CASGAGGPLDTQYF
>-|-|TRBV18|TRBJ1-6
TGTGCCAGCTCGCTCGGGGAAGCGCCTTCACCCCTCCACTTT
CASSLGEAPSPLHF
>-|TRBD1|TRBV28|TRBJ2-7
TGTGCCAGCAGTTCCCCCGGGACAGCCGATTCCTACGAGCAGTACTTC
CASSSPGTADSYEQYF
>-|TRBD2|TRBV6-5|TRBJ2-7
TGTGCCAGCAGTTCCAGCACCGGGACTAGCGGGAGGGTGCAGTACTTC
CASSSSTGTSGRVQYF
>-|-|TRBV7-2|TRBJ2-7
TGTGCCAGCAGCCCCGGACAGAGATACGAGCAGTACTTC
CASSPGQRYEQYF
>-|TRBD2|TRBV5-1|TRBJ2-7
TGCGCCAGCAGCTCACTAGCGGGAGAAGGCTACGAGCAGTACTTC
CASSSLAGEGYEQYF
>few|TRBD2|TRBV9|TRBJ2-2
TGTGCCAGCAGCTATAGGGACTACCGAACCGGGGAGCTGTTTTTT
CASSYRDYRTGELFF
>-|-|TRBV5-1|TRBJ1-2
TGCGCCAGCAGCTGGCGGGGGGAGGATGGCTACACCTTC
CASSWRGEDGYTF
>few|-|TRBV4-1|TRBJ1-4
TGCGCCAGCAGCCAAGACCCAGTGGGCCTTAATGAAAAACTGTTTTTT
CASSQDPVGLNEKLFF
>-|-|TRBV19|TRBJ2-3
TGTGCCAGTAGTATTCGGGCCCGAGGGGATACGCAGTATTTT
CASSIRARGDTQYF
>-|TRBD1|TRBV2|TRBJ1-3
TGTGCCAGCAGTGAAGGGACAGGGAACTCTGGAAACACCATATATTTT
CASSEGTGNSGNTIYF
>-|TRBD2|TRBV4-3|TRBJ2-1
TGCGCCAGCAGCTTTAGCGGGAGTAATGAGCAGTTCTTC
CASSFSGSNEQFF